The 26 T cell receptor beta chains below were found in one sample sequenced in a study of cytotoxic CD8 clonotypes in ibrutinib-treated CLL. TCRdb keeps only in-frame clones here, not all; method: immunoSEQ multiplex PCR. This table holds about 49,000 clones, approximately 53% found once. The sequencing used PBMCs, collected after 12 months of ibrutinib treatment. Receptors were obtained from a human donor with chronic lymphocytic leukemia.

In DNA form, the CDR3 reads TGTGCCAGCAGCCAAGTAGAGACATGGAGCTCCTACGAGCAGTACTTC. It codes for CASSQVETWSSYEQYF. The J gene is TRBJ2-7, the V gene TRBV14; D call uncertain. The CDR3 runs 16 residues. CDR1 and CDR2 (germline): SGHDN, FVKESK. V lost 1 base and J 0 bases, leaving 13 bases between the germline ends.

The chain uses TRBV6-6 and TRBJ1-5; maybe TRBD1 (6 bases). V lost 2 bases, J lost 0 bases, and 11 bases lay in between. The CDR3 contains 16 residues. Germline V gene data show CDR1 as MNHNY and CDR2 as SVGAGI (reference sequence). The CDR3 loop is CASSYTGLPSNQPQHF. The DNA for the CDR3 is TGTGCCAGCAGTTACACAGGGCTCCCTAGCAATCAGCCCCAGCATTTT.

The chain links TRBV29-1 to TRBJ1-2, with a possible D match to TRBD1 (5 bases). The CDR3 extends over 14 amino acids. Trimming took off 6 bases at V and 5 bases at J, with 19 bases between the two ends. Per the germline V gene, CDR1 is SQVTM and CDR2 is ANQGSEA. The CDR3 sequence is CSVHAGRGTYGYTF. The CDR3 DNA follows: TGCAGCGTCCACGCGGGACGGGGGACTTATGGCTACACCTTC.

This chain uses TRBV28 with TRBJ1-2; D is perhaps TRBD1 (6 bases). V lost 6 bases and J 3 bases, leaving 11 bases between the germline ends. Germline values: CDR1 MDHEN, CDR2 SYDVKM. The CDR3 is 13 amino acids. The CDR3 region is CASRGEGDYGYTF. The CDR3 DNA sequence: TGTGCCAGCAGAGGGGAGGGGGACTATGGCTACACCTTC.

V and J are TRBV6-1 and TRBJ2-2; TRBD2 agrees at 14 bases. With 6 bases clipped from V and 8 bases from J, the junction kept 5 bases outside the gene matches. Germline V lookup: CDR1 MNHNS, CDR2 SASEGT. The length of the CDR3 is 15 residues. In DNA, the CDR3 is TGTGCCAGCAGAGGGACTAGCGGGAGTTCGGGGGAGCTGTTTTTT. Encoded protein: CASRGTSGSSGELFF.

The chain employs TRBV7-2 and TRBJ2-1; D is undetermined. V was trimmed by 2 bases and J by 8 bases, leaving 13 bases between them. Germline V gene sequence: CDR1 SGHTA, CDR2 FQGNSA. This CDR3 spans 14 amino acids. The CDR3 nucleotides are TGTGCCAGCAGCTTACCGAGTATGGAGCATGAGCAGTTCTTC. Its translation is CASSLPSMEHEQFF.

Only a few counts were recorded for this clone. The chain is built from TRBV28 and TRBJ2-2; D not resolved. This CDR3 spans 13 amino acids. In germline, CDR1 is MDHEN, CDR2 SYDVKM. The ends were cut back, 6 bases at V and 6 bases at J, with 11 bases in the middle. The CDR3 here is CASRPGRPGELFF. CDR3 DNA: TGTGCCAGCAGACCGGGCCGACCCGGGGAGCTGTTTTTT.

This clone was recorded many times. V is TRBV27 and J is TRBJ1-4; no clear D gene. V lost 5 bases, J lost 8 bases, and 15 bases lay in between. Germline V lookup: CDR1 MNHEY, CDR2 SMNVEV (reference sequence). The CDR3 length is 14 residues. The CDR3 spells CASSLLGRKEKLFF. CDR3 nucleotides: TGTGCCAGCAGTCTACTAGGACGGAAAGAAAAACTGTTTTTT.

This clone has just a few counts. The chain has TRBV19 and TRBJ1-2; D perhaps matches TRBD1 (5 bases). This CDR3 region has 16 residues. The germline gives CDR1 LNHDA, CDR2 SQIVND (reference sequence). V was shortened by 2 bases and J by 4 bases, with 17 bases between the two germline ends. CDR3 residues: CASSINTGSGGYGYTF. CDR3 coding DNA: TGTGCCAGTAGTATAAATACAGGCTCAGGCGGCTATGGCTACACCTTC.

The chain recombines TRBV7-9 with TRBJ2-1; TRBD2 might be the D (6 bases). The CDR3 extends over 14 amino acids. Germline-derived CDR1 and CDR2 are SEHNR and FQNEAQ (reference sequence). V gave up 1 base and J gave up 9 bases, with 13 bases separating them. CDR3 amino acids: CASSLDWTTAEQFF. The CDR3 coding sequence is TGTGCCAGCAGCTTAGATTGGACTACGGCTGAGCAGTTCTTC. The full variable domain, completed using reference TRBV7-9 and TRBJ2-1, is DTGVSQNPRHKITKRGQNVTFRCDPISEHNRLYWYRQTLGQGPEFLTYFQNEAQLEKSRLLSDRFSAERPKGSFSTLEIQRTEQGDSAMYLCASSLDWTTAEQFFGPGTRLTVL.

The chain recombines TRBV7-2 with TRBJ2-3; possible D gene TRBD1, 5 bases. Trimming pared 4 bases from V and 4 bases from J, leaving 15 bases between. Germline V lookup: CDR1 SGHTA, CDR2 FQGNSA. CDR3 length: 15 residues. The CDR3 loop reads CASSSLTAGSDTQYF. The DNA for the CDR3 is TGTGCCAGCAGCTCCCTAACGGCAGGGTCAGATACGCAGTATTTT.

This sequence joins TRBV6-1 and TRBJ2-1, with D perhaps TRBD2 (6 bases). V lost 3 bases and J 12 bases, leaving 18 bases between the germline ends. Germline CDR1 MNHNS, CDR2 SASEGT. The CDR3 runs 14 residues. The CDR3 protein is CASSDVEAAEGQFF. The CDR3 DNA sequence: TGTGCCAGCAGTGACGTTGAGGCCGCGGAGGGGCAGTTCTTC.

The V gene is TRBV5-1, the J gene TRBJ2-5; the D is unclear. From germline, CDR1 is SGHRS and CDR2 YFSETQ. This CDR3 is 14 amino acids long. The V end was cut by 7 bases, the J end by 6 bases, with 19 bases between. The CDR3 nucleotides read TGCGCCAGCGAGGCTCTAGAGGATAAAAAGACCCAGTACTTC. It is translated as CASEALEDKKTQYF.

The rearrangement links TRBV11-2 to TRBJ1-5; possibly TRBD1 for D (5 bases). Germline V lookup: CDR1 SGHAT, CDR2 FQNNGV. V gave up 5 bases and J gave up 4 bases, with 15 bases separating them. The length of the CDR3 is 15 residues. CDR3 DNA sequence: TGTGCCAGCAGCCAACGGGACGGCTCAAATCAGCCCCAGCATTTT. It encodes CASSQRDGSNQPQHF.

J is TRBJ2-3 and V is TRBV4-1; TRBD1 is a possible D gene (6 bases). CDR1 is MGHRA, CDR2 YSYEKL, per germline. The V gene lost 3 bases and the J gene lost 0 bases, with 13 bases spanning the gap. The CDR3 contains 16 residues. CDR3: CASSQGTGLSTDTQYF. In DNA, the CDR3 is TGCGCCAGCAGCCAGGGTACAGGGTTGAGCACAGATACGCAGTATTTT.

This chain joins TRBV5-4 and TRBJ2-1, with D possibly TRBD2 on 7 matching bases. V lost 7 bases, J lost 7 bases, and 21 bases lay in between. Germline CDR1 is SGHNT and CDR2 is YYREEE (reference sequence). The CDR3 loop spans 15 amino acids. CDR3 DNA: TGTGCCAGCGGGAATAGCGGGTTAGGGGGGAATGAGCAGTTCTTC. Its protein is CASGNSGLGGNEQFF. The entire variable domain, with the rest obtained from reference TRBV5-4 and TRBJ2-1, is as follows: ETGVTQSPTHLIKTRGQQVTLRCSSQSGHNTVSWYQQALGQGPQFIFQYYREEENGRGNFPPRFSGLQFPNYSSELNVNALELDDSALYLCASGNSGLGGNEQFFGPGTRLTVL.

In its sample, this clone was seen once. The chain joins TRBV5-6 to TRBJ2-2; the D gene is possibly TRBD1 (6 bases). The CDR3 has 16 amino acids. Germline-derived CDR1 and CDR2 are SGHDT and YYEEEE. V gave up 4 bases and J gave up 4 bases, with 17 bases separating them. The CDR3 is CASSGYRASGTGELFF. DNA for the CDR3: TGTGCCAGCAGCGGATACAGGGCCTCGGGCACCGGGGAGCTGTTTTTT.

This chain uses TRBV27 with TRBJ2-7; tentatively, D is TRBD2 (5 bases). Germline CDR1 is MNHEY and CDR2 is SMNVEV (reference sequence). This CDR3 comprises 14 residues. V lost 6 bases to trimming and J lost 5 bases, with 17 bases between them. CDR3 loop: CASSSWGERNEQYF. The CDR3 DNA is TGTGCCAGCAGCTCGTGGGGAGAGCGGAACGAGCAGTACTTC.

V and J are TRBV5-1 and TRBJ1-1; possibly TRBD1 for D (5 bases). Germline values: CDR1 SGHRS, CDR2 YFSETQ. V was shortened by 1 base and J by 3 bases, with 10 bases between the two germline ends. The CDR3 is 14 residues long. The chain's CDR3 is CASSLKGLDTEAFF. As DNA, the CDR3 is TGCGCCAGCAGCTTGAAGGGGTTGGACACTGAAGCTTTCTTT.

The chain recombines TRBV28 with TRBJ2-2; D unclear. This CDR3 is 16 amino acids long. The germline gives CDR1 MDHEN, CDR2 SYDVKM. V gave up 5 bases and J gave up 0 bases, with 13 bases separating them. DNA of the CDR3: TGTGCCAGCAGTGGACCCAGGACGTCGAACACCGGGGAGCTGTTTTTT. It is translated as CASSGPRTSNTGELFF.

Here the CDR3 DNA reads TGTGCCACCAGCAGAGGGGTGGAAGAAAAACTGTTTTTT. Residues: CATSRGVEEKLFF. The chain joins TRBV15 to TRBJ1-4; D is unclear. Germline CDR1 is LNHNV and CDR2 is YYDKDF (reference sequence). The CDR3 extends over 13 amino acids. V was pared by 1 base and J by 8 bases, with 8 bases between.

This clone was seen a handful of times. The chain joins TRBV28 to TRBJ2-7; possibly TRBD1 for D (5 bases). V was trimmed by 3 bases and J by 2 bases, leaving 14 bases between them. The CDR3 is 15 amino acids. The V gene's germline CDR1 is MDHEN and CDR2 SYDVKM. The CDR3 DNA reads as TGTGCCAGCAGTTTTGGGGCCCTAGGCACCTACGAGCAGTACTTC. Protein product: CASSFGALGTYEQYF. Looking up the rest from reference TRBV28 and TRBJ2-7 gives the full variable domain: DVKVTQSSRYLVKRTGEKVFLECVQDMDHENMFWYRQDPGLGLRLIYFSYDVKMKEKGDIPEGYSVSREKKERFSLILESASTNQTSMYLCASSFGALGTYEQYFGPGTRLTVT.

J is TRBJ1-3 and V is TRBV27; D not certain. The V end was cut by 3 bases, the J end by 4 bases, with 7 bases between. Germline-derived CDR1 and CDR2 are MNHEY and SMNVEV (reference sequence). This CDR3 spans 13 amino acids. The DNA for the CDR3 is TGTGCCAGCAGTTTTGACTCCGGAAACACCATATATTTT. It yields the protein CASSFDSGNTIYF.

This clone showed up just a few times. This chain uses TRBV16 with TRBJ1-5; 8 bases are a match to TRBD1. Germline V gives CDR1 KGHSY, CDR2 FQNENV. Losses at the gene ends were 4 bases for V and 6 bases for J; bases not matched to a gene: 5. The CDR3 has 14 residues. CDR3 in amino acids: CASSPDRGIQPQHF. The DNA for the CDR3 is TGTGCCAGCAGCCCTGACAGGGGAATTCAGCCCCAGCATTTT.

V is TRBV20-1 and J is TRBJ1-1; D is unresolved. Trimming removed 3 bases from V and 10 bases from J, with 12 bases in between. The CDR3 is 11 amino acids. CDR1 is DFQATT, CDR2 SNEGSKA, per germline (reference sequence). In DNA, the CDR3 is TGCAGTGCTAGCTCGCGCCGGGGAGCTTTCTTT. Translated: CSASSRRGAFF.

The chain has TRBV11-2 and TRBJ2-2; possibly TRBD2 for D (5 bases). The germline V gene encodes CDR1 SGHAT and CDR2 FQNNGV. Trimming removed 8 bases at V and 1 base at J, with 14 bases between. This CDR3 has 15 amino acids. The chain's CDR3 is CASRLRTLNTGELFF. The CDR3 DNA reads TGTGCCAGCCGACTAAGGACCCTGAACACCGGGGAGCTGTTTTTT.